Listed below are T cell receptor beta chains from one sample, sequenced in a study of OX40 agonist ivuxolimab in advanced cancers. TCRdb keeps only in-frame clones here, not all; method: immunoSEQ multiplex PCR. The sample carries 84,000 or so clones, approximately 80% recorded once. The specimen comprised CD4+ or CD8+ T cells sorted from blood, sampled in a trial of the OX40 agonist ivuxolimab. The receptors shown here come from an adult with an advanced solid tumor such as melanoma, head and neck, liver or kidney cancer. CDR3s include the opening cysteine and the closing phenylalanine or tryptophan. Each record gives: J gene, V gene, clone size, D gene, CDR3 protein, CDR3 DNA. The D gene is left open where the match is weak. A row's size may be missing; if present it is once, few, many or a size class.

TRBJ1-1,TRBV20-1,NA,NA,CSARYTEAFF,TGCAGTGCTAGGTACACTGAAGCTTTCTTT
TRBJ1-3,TRBV5-4,NA,TRBD1,CASSLLDRGRNLGNTIYF,TGTGCCAGCAGCTTGTTGGACAGGGGTCGCAATTTAGGAAACACCATATATTTT
TRBJ2-4,TRBV2,NA,NA,CATQGRTSRGGIQYF,TGTGCCACCCAAGGCAGAACCTCTAGGGGCGGCATTCAGTACTTC
TRBJ2-7,TRBV27,NA,NA,CASSKGDRSSYEQYF,TGTGCCAGCAGTAAGGGGGACCGGAGCTCCTACGAGCAGTACTTC
TRBJ1-5,TRBV6-1,NA,TRBD1,CASSFGTGNQPQHF,TGTGCCAGCAGTTTCGGGACAGGCAATCAGCCCCAGCATTTT
TRBJ1-4,TRBV5-5,NA,TRBD1,CASSLTGQGGRTTNEKLFF,TGTGCCAGCAGCTTGACGGGACAGGGGGGCAGAACAACTAATGAAAAACTGTTTTTT
TRBJ1-3,TRBV28,NA,NA,CASSRLRASSGNTIYF,TGTGCCAGCAGCCGTCTTAGGGCATCCTCTGGAAACACCATATATTTT
TRBJ1-6,TRBV27,NA,NA,CASSLDTYSPLHF,TGTGCCAGCAGTTTAGACACGTATTCACCCCTCCACTTT
TRBJ2-5,TRBV23-1,NA,TRBD2,CASSPYVGGETQYF,TGCGCCAGCAGTCCTTATGTCGGGGGGGAGACCCAGTACTTC
TRBJ2-3,TRBV9,NA,TRBD2,CASSVNGGWADTQYF,TGTGCCAGCAGCGTAAACGGGGGGTGGGCAGATACGCAGTATTTT
TRBJ2-3,TRBV7-9,NA,NA,CASSPPRSENTQYF,TGTGCCAGCAGCCCCCCGCGGAGTGAGAATACGCAGTATTTT
TRBJ1-1,TRBV19,NA,TRBD1,CASSKGQRGTEAFF,TGTGCCAGTAGTAAGGGACAGAGAGGAACTGAAGCTTTCTTT
TRBJ1-5,TRBV19,NA,NA,CASSIEKHNQPQHF,TGTGCCAGTAGTATTGAAAAACACAATCAGCCCCAGCATTTT
TRBJ1-5,TRBV10-3,NA,TRBD1,CAIRGQYNQPQHF,TGTGCCATCAGGGGACAGTACAATCAGCCCCAGCATTTT
TRBJ1-6,TRBV19,NA,NA,CASKKDRDSPLHF,TGTGCCAGTAAAAAGGACAGAGATTCACCCCTCCACTTT
TRBJ1-2,TRBV5-1,NA,TRBD1,CASSLTTGNYGYTF,TGCGCCAGCAGCTTGACGACAGGGAACTATGGCTACACCTTC
TRBJ2-2,TRBV5-1,NA,NA,CASSLRAGDTGELFF,TGCGCCAGCAGCTTACGGGCTGGGGACACCGGGGAGCTGTTTTTT
TRBJ2-3,TRBV7-9,NA,NA,CASSLATPGTDTQYF,TGTGCCAGCAGCTTAGCGACTCCGGGCACAGATACGCAGTATTTT
TRBJ1-1,TRBV7-9,medium-sized,NA,CASSFGASTEAFF,TGTGCCAGCAGCTTTGGGGCATCCACTGAAGCTTTCTTT
TRBJ1-3,TRBV19,NA,NA,CASSTFPGQSSGNTIYF,TGTGCCAGTAGTACTTTTCCGGGACAAAGCTCTGGAAACACCATATATTTT
TRBJ1-2,TRBV7-2,once,NA,CASSSSFSYGYTF,TGTGCCAGCAGCTCCAGTTTTAGCTATGGCTACACCTTC
TRBJ2-6,TRBV7-2,NA,NA,CASSLLVSGANVLTF,TGTGCCAGCAGCTTATTGGTTTCTGGGGCCAACGTCCTGACTTTC
TRBJ2-3,TRBV4-1,NA,NA,CASSHPGADTQYF,TGCGCCAGCAGCCACCCCGGGGCAGATACGCAGTATTTT
TRBJ2-7,TRBV18,once,NA,CASSSQLSQEDEQYF,TGTGCCAGCTCGTCTCAGCTATCCCAGGAAGACGAGCAGTACTTC
TRBJ2-5,TRBV6-5,NA,TRBD1,CASSYDREETQYF,TGTGCCAGCAGTTACGACAGGGAAGAGACCCAGTACTTC
TRBJ2-7,TRBV10-3,NA,TRBD1,CAISESGGRFSYEQYF,TGTGCCATCAGTGAGTCAGGGGGCCGATTCTCCTACGAGCAGTACTTC
TRBJ2-7,TRBV6-1,once,NA,CASSPSSYEQYF,TGTGCCAGCAGTCCCAGCAGCTACGAGCAGTACTTC
TRBJ1-1,TRBV19,few,TRBD1,CASSKPGQGNTEAFF,TGTGCCAGTAGTAAACCGGGACAGGGGAACACTGAAGCTTTCTTT
TRBJ1-1,TRBV6-6,NA,NA,CASSYGESNTEAFF,TGTGCCAGCAGTTACGGAGAATCGAACACTGAAGCTTTCTTT
TRBJ1-2,TRBV7-2,NA,NA,CASSLVGAANYGYTF,TGTGCCAGCAGCTTAGTCGGGGCCGCTAACTATGGCTACACCTTC
TRBJ1-2,TRBV5-6,NA,NA,CASSLRGGHGYTF,TGTGCCAGCAGCTTAAGAGGGGGACATGGCTACACCTTC
TRBJ1-5,TRBV28,NA,NA,CASTLPYQPQHF,TGTGCCAGCACTCTACCCTATCAGCCCCAGCATTTT
TRBJ1-5,TRBV4-2,few,NA,CASSQVQGPDQPQHF,TGTGCCAGCAGCCAAGTCCAGGGCCCAGATCAGCCCCAGCATTTT
TRBJ2-1,TRBV29-1,NA,TRBD2,CSVENPGLAGGPRNEQFF,TGCAGCGTTGAAAACCCGGGACTAGCGGGGGGGCCGAGGAATGAGCAGTTCTTC
TRBJ1-5,TRBV6-5,NA,NA,CASSSWPGKGQPQHF,TGTGCCAGCAGTTCCTGGCCGGGCAAGGGTCAGCCCCAGCATTTT
TRBJ1-6,TRBV9,NA,TRBD1,CASSAAGTGSSPLHF,TGTGCCAGCAGCGCAGCCGGGACAGGGTCTTCACCCCTCCACTTT
TRBJ1-4,TRBV28,NA,NA,CASSGQREKLFF,TGTGCCAGCAGTGGGCAACGTGAAAAACTGTTTTTT
TRBJ1-3,TRBV19,NA,NA,CAGSGDSGNTIYF,TGTGCTGGATCGGGCGACTCTGGAAACACCATATATTTT
TRBJ1-3,TRBV28,NA,NA,CASSGTVFDSGNTIYF,TGTGCCAGCAGTGGTACAGTTTTTGACTCTGGAAACACCATATATTTT
TRBJ1-1,TRBV20-1,NA,NA,CSAHGRTEAFF,TGCAGTGCTCACGGACGCACTGAAGCTTTCTTT
TRBJ1-2,TRBV6-5,NA,NA,CASSYTGGSGYTF,TGTGCCAGCAGTTACACTGGGGGCAGTGGCTACACCTTC
TRBJ1-3,TRBV6-1,few,TRBD1,CASSPLTGDGNTIYF,TGTGCCAGCAGCCCGCTGACAGGGGACGGAAACACCATATATTTT